Following are 21 T cell receptor beta chains from one sample sequenced in a study of T cell responses to AZD1222 COVID-19 vaccine. The table came from immunoSEQ multiplex PCR; TCRdb's copy has only in-frame clones and leaves some out. The sample contains tens of thousands of clones, around 85% of which appear only once. The starting material was peripheral blood, obtained 28 days after the second AZD1222 dose. Receptors were obtained from an adult who received the AZD1222 COVID-19 vaccine.

The rearrangement joins TRBV19 to TRBJ1-5; no firm D call. The CDR3 length is 15 residues. Germline V CDR1 and CDR2: LNHDA, SQIVND (reference sequence). V lost 5 bases, J lost 6 bases, and 17 bases lay in between. CDR3 bases: TGTGCCAGTAGTGTTGCGGGAGGCCAACTTCAGCCCCAGCATTTT. Translating gives CASSVAGGQLQPQHF.

The gene calls are TRBV6-2 or TRBV6-3 and TRBJ1-5; D unclear. Germline CDR1 is MNHEY and CDR2 is SVGEGT. The CDR3 is made up of 13 amino acids. V was clipped by 3 bases and J by 11 bases, with 14 bases between them. CDR3 DNA sequence: TGTGCCAGCAGTTATACTACAGTGGTGGCCCAGCATTTT. The encoded protein is CASSYTTVVAQHF.

The chain recombines TRBV4-3 with TRBJ2-6, with D perhaps TRBD1 (5 bases). The CDR3 has 17 amino acids. CDR1 LGHNA and CDR2 YSLEER come from the germline V gene. The germline V and J ends were trimmed by 0 bases and 0 bases, with 9 bases remaining between them. CDR3 protein: CASSQDVGPSGANVLTF. The CDR3 nucleotides read TGCGCCAGCAGCCAAGATGTGGGGCCCTCTGGGGCCAACGTCCTGACTTTC.

The gene calls are TRBV6-2 or TRBV6-3 and TRBJ2-7; 7 nucleotides match TRBD1. The germline CDR1 and CDR2 sequences are MNHEY and SVGEGT. The CDR3 length is 16 residues. With 6 bases clipped from V and 2 bases from J, the junction kept 13 bases outside the gene matches. In DNA, the CDR3 is TGTGCCAGCAGCGCCCCCCAGACAGGGACCGCCTACGAGCAGTACTTC. Its protein product is CASSAPQTGTAYEQYF.

This clone was found once. V and J are TRBV7-3 and TRBJ2-1; 9 bases match TRBD2. CDR3 length: 18 amino acids. V was pared by 4 bases and J by 3 bases, with 13 bases of the junction left unmatched. Germline loops: CDR1 SGHTA, CDR2 FQGTGA. Written as DNA, the CDR3 is TGTGCCAGCAGCTCCCGCCCTCAGAGTAGCGGGAGCTACAATGAGCAGTTCTTC. It yields the protein CASSSRPQSSGSYNEQFF. The variable domain in full, completed from reference TRBV7-3 and TRBJ2-1, reads GAGVSQTPSNKVTEKGKYVELRCDPISGHTALYWYRQSLGQGPEFLIYFQGTGAADDSGLPNDRFFAVRPEGSVSTLKIQRTERGDSAVYLCASSSRPQSSGSYNEQFFGPGTRLTVL.

V gene TRBV7-6 combines with J gene TRBJ1-6; D is possibly TRBD1 (6 bases). This CDR3 is 18 amino acids long. The ends were cut back, 1 base at V and 0 bases at J, with 13 bases in the middle. From germline, CDR1 is SGHVS and CDR2 FNYEAQ. The CDR3 DNA is TGTGCCAGCAGCTTAGAATCAACAGGGAGCTCCTATAATTCACCCCTCCACTTT. Its protein product is CASSLESTGSSYNSPLHF. The whole variable domain, filled in from reference TRBV7-6 and TRBJ1-6, reads GAGVSQSPRYKVTKRGQDVALRCDPISGHVSLYWYRQALGQGPEFLTYFNYEAQQDKSGLPNDRFSAERPEGSISTLTIQRTEQRDSAMYRCASSLESTGSSYNSPLHFGNGTRLTVT.

The chain carries TRBV15 and TRBJ2-5; D is undetermined. Germline loops: CDR1 LNHNV, CDR2 YYDKDF (reference sequence). CDR3 length: 13 amino acids. Trimming pared 0 bases from V and 2 bases from J, leaving 4 bases between. CDR3 sequence reads: CATSRDRQETQYF. The CDR3 coding sequence is TGTGCCACCAGCAGAGATCGGCAAGAGACCCAGTACTTC.

The count of this clone is one. The CDR3 sequence: CASSGWVTETQYF. CDR3 DNA: TGTGCCAGCAGCGGGTGGGTTACGGAGACCCAGTACTTC. The V gene is TRBV7-9, the J gene TRBJ2-5; no firm D call. The CDR3 spans 13 residues. Germline loops: CDR1 SEHNR, CDR2 FQNEAQ (reference sequence). V lost 5 bases and J 5 bases, leaving 12 bases between the germline ends.

The chain employs TRBV7-3 and TRBJ2-5; D might be TRBD1 or TRBD2, each matching 5 bases. Germline V gene data show CDR1 as SGHTA and CDR2 as FQGTGA. Trimming stripped 5 bases from V and 5 bases from J, with 15 bases between. The CDR3 covers 14 residues. The CDR3 nucleotides read TGTGCCAGCAGCACGGGGCTAGTTGGGGAGACCCAGTACTTC. This translates into CASSTGLVGETQYF.

The chain has TRBV5-1 and TRBJ2-1; D uncertain. Trimming pared 0 bases from V and 7 bases from J, leaving 2 bases between. This CDR3 is built from 11 residues. Germline CDR1 is SGHRS and CDR2 is YFSETQ. The CDR3 DNA reads TGCGCCAGCAGCTTGGCTAATGAGCAGTTCTTC. Translated: CASSLANEQFF.

The CDR3 coding sequence is TGCAGCGTTGCGGAGGCGACCTACACTGAAGCTTTCTTT. It yields the protein CSVAEATYTEAFF. The chain has TRBV29-1 and TRBJ1-1; D not certain. CDR1 and CDR2 from the germline V gene are SQVTM and ANQGSEA. This CDR3 comprises 13 residues. The V gene lost 4 bases and the J gene lost 3 bases, with 12 bases spanning the gap.

This clone was counted only a few times. The chain couples TRBV7-9 to TRBJ2-2; D tentatively reads TRBD1 or TRBD2 (5 bases each). The germline gives CDR1 SEHNR, CDR2 FQNEAQ (reference sequence). The length of the CDR3 is 15 residues. V lost 5 bases and J lost 0, with 10 bases in between. Here the CDR3 DNA reads TGTGCCAGCAGCCCCAGGGAGTCGAACACCGGGGAGCTGTTTTTT. It yields the protein CASSPRESNTGELFF.

This clone appeared once. The chain is built from TRBV5-6 and TRBJ2-7; D unclear. The germline V and J ends were trimmed by 6 bases and 2 bases, with 15 bases remaining between them. Germline CDR1 is SGHDT and CDR2 is YYEEEE. This CDR3 has 14 amino acids. CDR3 coding DNA: TGTGCCAGCACGGGCCTTACAAATACCTACGAGCAGTACTTC. It yields the protein CASTGLTNTYEQYF.

This chain links TRBV20-1 with TRBJ1-2, with unresolved D. CDR3 length: 12 residues. Trimming removed 3 bases at V and 5 bases at J, with 10 bases between. Germline V gene lookup returns CDR1 DFQATT and CDR2 SNEGSKA (reference sequence). The DNA for the CDR3 is TGCAGTGCTAGTTTCCAAGAGTATGGCTACACCTTC. This gives the protein CSASFQEYGYTF.

V and J are TRBV11-2 and TRBJ2-1, with 7 bases that match TRBD2. This CDR3 contains 15 residues. Germline assignment: CDR1 SGHAT and CDR2 FQNNGV. V dropped 0 bases and J dropped 12; count of bases not matched to a gene: 11. CDR3 amino acids: CASSLEGIGGLSQFF. CDR3 coding DNA: TGTGCCAGCAGCTTAGAAGGGATTGGGGGACTATCGCAGTTCTTC.

The chain combines TRBV4-3 with TRBJ1-4, with 8 bases matching TRBD1. V trimming: 0 bases; J trimming: 6 bases; junction bases outside the gene matches: 3. The CDR3 sequence is 15 residues long. Germline V gene data show CDR1 as LGHNA and CDR2 as YSLEER. In nucleotides, the CDR3 is TGCGCCAGCAGCCAAGACAGGGGGCCTGATGAAAAACTGTTTTTT. As protein: CASSQDRGPDEKLFF.

This clone appeared once. The rearrangement links TRBV19 to TRBJ2-7, with D perhaps matching TRBD2 (5 bases). The V gene lost 4 bases and the J gene lost 10 bases, with 11 bases spanning the gap. The CDR3 has 11 amino acids. The germline CDR1 and CDR2 sequences are LNHDA and SQIVND (reference sequence). The CDR3 sequence is CASSRSGEQYF. The CDR3 nucleotides read TGTGCCAGTAGTAGGTCCGGGGAACAGTACTTC.

The chain links TRBV19 to TRBJ2-2; 7 bases line up with TRBD1. The CDR3 has 14 residues. With V trimmed by 7 bases and J by 1 base, 3 bases remained unmatched. The V gene's germline CDR1 is LNHDA and CDR2 SQIVND (reference sequence). CDR3 region: CASIPGGNTGELFF. The CDR3 nucleotides read TGTGCCAGTATTCCAGGGGGGAACACCGGGGAGCTGTTTTTT. The full variable domain, completed using reference TRBV19 and TRBJ2-2, is DGGITQSPKYLFRKEGQNVTLSCEQNLNHDAMYWYRQDPGQGLRLIYYSQIVNDFQKGDIAEGYSVSREKKESFPLTVTSAQKNPTAFYLCASIPGGNTGELFFGEGSRLTVL.

V and J are TRBV28 and TRBJ1-5; no definite D call. The CDR3 runs to 13 residues. Looked up from germline, CDR1 is MDHEN and CDR2 is SYDVKM. V lost 2 bases and J lost 9, with 11 bases in between. The CDR3, as DNA: TGTGCCAGCAGTTTACCCCAGCCGGGGCCCCAGCATTTT. Its protein is CASSLPQPGPQHF. The whole variable domain, remainder taken from reference TRBV28 and TRBJ1-5, is DVKVTQSSRYLVKRTGEKVFLECVQDMDHENMFWYRQDPGLGLRLIYFSYDVKMKEKGDIPEGYSVSREKKERFSLILESASTNQTSMYLCASSLPQPGPQHFGDGTRLSIL.

This rearrangement joins TRBV28 to TRBJ2-7, with D possibly TRBD2 on 5 matching bases. Per germline, CDR1 MDHEN and CDR2 SYDVKM. CDR3 size: 12 residues. V was cut by 3 bases and J by 5 bases, with 8 bases left in between. The CDR3 DNA reads as TGTGCCAGCAGTTTGACTACTAACGAGCAGTACTTC. This sequence encodes CASSLTTNEQYF.

The V call is TRBV27, the J call TRBJ2-1; TRBD2 matches at 7 bases. CDR1 and CDR2 from the germline V gene are MNHEY and SMNVEV (reference sequence). The CDR3 sequence is 15 residues long. V gave up 4 bases and J gave up 8 bases; unmatched junction bases: 11. The CDR3 here is CASSSRLAPWDEQFF. In DNA form, the CDR3 reads TGTGCCAGCAGTTCTCGACTAGCCCCGTGGGATGAGCAGTTCTTC.